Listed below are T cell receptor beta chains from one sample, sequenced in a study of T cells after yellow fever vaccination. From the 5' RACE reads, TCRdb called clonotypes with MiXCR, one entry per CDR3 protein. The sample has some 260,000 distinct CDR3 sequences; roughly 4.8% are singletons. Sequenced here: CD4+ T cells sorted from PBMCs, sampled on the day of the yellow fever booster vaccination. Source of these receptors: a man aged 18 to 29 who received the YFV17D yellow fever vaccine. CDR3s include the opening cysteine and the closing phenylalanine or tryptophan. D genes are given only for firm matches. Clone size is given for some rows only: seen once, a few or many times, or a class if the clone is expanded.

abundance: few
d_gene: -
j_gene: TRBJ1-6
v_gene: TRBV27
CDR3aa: CASSSGRSPSYNSPLHF
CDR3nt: TGTGCCAGCAGCAGCGGACGGTCCCCTTCCTATAATTCACCCCTCCACTTT

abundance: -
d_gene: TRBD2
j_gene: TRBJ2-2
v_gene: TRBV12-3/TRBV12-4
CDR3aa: CASTSTSGNTGELFF
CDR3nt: TGTGCCAGCACCTCTACTAGCGGAAACACCGGGGAGCTGTTTTTT

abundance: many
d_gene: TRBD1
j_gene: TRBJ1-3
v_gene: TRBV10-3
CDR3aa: CAIRPGQGRVDSGNTIYF
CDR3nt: TGTGCCATCAGACCGGGACAGGGCCGGGTCGACTCTGGAAACACCATATATTTT

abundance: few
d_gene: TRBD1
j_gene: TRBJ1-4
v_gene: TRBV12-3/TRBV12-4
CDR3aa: CASRPGTGGDKLFF
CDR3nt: TGTGCCAGCAGACCCGGGACAGGAGGTGACAAACTGTTTTTT

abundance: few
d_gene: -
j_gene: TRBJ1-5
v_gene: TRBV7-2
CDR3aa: CASSSTGAGQPQHF
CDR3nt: TGTGCCAGCAGCTCGACAGGTGCGGGACAGCCCCAGCATTTT

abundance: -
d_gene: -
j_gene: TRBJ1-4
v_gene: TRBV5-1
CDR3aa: CASSLMGATGVTKWKLFF
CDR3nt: TGCGCCAGCAGCTTAATGGGGGCCACCGGGGTGACCAAGTGGAAACTGTTTTTT

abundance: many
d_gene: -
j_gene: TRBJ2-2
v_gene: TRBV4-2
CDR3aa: CASSQASRNTGELFF
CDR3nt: TGTGCCAGCAGCCAAGCATCCCGAAACACCGGGGAGCTGTTTTTT

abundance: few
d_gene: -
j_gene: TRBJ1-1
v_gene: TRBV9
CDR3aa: CASSPNIGGDTEAFF
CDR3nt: TGTGCCAGCAGCCCCAACATCGGTGGGGACACTGAAGCTTTCTTT

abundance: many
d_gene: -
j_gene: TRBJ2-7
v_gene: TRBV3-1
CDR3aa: CASSQDLYSYEQYF
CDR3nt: TGTGCCAGCAGCCAAGATCTCTACAGCTACGAGCAGTACTTC

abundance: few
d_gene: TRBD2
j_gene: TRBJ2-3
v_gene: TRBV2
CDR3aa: CASRLAGRGDTQYF
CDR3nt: TGTGCCAGCAGACTAGCGGGACGAGGGGATACGCAGTATTTT

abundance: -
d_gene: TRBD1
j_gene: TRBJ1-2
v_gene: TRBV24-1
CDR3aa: CATSDPGRGNGYTF
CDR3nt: TGTGCCACCAGTGACCCCGGCAGGGGGAATGGCTACACCTTC

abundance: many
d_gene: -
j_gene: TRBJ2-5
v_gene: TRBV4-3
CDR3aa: CASSQDPAGVGETQYF
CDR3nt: TGCGCCAGCAGCCAAGATCCGGCAGGGGTGGGGGAGACCCAGTACTTC

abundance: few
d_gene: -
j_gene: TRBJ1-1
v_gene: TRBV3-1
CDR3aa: CASSLLHISGVEAFF
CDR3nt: TGTGCCAGCAGCCTGCTACATATTTCAGGGGTGGAAGCTTTCTTT

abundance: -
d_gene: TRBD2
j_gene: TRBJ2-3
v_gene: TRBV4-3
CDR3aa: CASSQDSSGGLTDTQYF
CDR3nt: TGCGCCAGCAGCCAAGATTCTAGCGGGGGCCTCACAGATACGCAGTATTTT

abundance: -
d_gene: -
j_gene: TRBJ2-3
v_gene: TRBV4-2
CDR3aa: CASSQIHTQDTQYF
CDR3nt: TGTGCCAGCAGCCAAATTCATACTCAAGATACGCAGTATTTT

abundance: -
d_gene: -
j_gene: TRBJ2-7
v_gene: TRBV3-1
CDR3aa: CASSHGGEQYF
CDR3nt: TGTGCCAGCAGTCACGGGGGCGAGCAGTACTTC

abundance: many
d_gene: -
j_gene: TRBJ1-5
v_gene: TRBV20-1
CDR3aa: CSAVKGKADQPQHF
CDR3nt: TGCAGTGCGGTAAAAGGGAAGGCAGATCAGCCCCAGCATTTT

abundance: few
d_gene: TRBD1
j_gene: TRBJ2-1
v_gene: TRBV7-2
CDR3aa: CASSQPMTGGESSYNEQFF
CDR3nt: TGTGCCAGCAGCCAACCTATGACAGGGGGCGAAAGCTCCTACAATGAGCAGTTCTTC

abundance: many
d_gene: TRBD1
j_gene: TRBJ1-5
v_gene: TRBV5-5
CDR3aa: CASSPTGTGRSQDSNQPQHF
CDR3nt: TGTGCCAGCAGCCCGACCGGGACAGGGCGATCACAAGATAGCAATCAGCCCCAGCATTTT

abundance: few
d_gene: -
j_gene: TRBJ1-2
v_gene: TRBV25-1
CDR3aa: CASSEYAGGRGYTF
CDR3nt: TGTGCCAGCAGTGAATATGCCGGGGGCCGTGGCTACACCTTC

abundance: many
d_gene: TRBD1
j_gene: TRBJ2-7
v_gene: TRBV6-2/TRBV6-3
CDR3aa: CASSRGQGYEQYF
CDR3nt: TGTGCCAGCAGTCGGGGACAGGGTTACGAGCAGTACTTC

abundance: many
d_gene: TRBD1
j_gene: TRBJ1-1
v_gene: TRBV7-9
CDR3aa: CASSYRGENTEAFF
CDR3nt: TGTGCCAGCAGCTACAGGGGTGAGAACACTGAAGCTTTCTTT

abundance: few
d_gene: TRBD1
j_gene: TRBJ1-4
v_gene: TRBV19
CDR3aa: CASSIWTGSNEKLFF
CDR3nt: TGTGCCAGTAGTATCTGGACAGGGAGTAATGAAAAACTGTTTTTT

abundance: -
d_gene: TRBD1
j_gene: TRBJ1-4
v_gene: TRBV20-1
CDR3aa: CSATDRINEKLFF
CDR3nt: TGCAGTGCTACGGACAGGATTAATGAAAAACTGTTTTTT

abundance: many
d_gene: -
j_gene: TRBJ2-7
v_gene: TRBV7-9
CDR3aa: CASSLEGGEQYF
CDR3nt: TGTGCCAGCAGCTTAGAAGGGGGAGAGCAGTACTTC

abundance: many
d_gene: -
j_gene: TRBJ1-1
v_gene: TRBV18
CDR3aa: CASSPGGEAFF
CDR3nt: TGTGCCAGCAGCCCCGGGGGCGAAGCTTTCTTT

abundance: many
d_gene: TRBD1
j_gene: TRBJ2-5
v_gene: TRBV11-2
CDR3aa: CASSSYRGSTQYF
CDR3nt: TGTGCCAGCAGCTCTTACAGGGGGTCGACCCAGTACTTC

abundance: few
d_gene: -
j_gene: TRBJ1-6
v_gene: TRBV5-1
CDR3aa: CASSPLGSRESPLHF
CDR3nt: TGCGCCAGCAGCCCTTTGGGGTCCAGGGAATCACCCCTCCACTTT

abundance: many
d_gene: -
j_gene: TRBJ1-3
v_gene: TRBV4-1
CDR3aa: CASSQEEGNTIYF
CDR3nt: TGCGCCAGCAGCCAAGAAGAAGGAAACACCATATATTTT

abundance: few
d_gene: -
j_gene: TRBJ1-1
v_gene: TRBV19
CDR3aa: CASSIDPGGTEAFF
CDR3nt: TGTGCCAGTAGTATAGATCCCGGAGGCACTGAAGCTTTCTTT

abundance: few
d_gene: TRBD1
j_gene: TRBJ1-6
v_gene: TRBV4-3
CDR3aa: CASSQPGQGSPFHF
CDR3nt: TGCGCCAGCAGCCAACCGGGACAGGGTTCACCCTTCCACTTT

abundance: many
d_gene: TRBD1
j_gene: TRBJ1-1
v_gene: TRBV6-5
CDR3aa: CASSPQGSTEAFF
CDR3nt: TGTGCCAGCAGTCCACAGGGGAGCACTGAAGCTTTCTTT

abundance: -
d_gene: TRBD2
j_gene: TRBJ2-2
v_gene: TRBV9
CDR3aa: CASSVDGGGTGELFF
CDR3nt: TGTGCCAGCAGCGTAGACGGGGGGGGAACCGGGGAGCTGTTTTTT

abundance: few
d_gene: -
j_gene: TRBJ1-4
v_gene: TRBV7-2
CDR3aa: CASSLALETQKLFF
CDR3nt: TGTGCCAGCAGCTTAGCGCTGGAGACCCAAAAACTGTTTTTT

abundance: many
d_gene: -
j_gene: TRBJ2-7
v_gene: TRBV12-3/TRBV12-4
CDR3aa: CASRTMTARHEQYF
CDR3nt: TGTGCCAGCAGGACCATGACAGCTCGGCACGAGCAGTACTTC

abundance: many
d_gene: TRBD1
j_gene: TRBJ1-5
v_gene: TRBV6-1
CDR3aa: CASSRGGQGVYPQHF
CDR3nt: TGTGCCAGCAGTCGAGGAGGACAGGGGGTATATCCCCAGCATTTT

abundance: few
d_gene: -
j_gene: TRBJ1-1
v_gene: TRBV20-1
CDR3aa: CSARDDRGASNTEAFF
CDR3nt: TGCAGTGCTAGAGATGACCGGGGGGCTTCGAACACTGAAGCTTTCTTT

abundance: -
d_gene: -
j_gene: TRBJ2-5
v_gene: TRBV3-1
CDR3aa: CASSRSATLGTQYF
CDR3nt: TGTGCCAGCAGCCGTTCCGCGACCCTGGGGACCCAGTACTTC

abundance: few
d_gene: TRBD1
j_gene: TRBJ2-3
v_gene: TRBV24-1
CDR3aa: CATEGQKDTQYF
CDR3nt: TGTGCCACCGAGGGACAGAAGGATACGCAGTATTTT

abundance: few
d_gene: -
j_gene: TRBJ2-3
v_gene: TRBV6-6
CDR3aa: CASSPNLSTDTQYF
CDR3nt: TGTGCCAGCAGTCCCAACCTCAGCACAGATACGCAGTATTTT

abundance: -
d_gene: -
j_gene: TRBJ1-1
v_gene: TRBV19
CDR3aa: CASSMPRAEAFF
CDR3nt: TGTGCCAGTAGTATGCCCCGGGCAGAAGCTTTCTTT

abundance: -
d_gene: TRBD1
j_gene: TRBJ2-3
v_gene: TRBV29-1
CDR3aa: CSVSRGPDTQYF
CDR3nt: TGCAGCGTTTCCAGGGGGCCAGATACGCAGTATTTT

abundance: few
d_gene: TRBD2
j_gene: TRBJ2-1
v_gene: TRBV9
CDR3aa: CASSLKSGTSGGNEQFF
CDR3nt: TGTGCCAGCAGCTTAAAATCCGGGACTAGCGGGGGGAATGAGCAGTTCTTC

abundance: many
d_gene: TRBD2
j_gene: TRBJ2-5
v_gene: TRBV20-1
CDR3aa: CSAAGGTGTQYF
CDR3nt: TGCAGTGCGGCGGGGGGCACGGGGACCCAGTACTTC

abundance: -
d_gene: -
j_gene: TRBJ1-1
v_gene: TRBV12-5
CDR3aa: CASVTRAGNTEAFF
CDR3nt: TGTGCTAGTGTCACTAGGGCGGGAAACACTGAAGCTTTCTTT

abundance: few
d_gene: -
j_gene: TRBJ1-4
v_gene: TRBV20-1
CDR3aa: CSANAGGLDEKLFF
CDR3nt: TGCAGTGCTAATGCCGGGGGGTTGGATGAAAAACTGTTTTTT